This paragraph reports one T cell receptor beta chain. This specimen comes from a study of PD-L1 blockade in urothelial cancer. Study as a whole: Intravenous atezolizumab, 1,200 mg every 3 weeks, was begun by patients in the mid-2010s. Most patients, about 85% of the roughly 30, were males with bladder-origin cancer.

Clones were sequenced by immunoSEQ multiplex PCR, and TCRdb holds only the in-frame ones, with some missing. The top ten clones hold around an eighth of a sample with about 86,000 clones, 85% to 90% of them seen once. The germline CDR1 and CDR2 sequences are SGHRS and YFSETQ. Trimming took 5 bases from V and 6 from J, leaving 9 bases between them. This CDR3 has 11 amino acids. The time point here: pretreatment peripheral blood. The sequence was collected from a man in his 60s with urothelial cancer. The source was PBMCs, collected around atezolizumab (anti-PD-L1) treatment. The chain is built from TRBV5-1 and TRBJ2-7; D may be TRBD2 (5 bases). The CDR3 DNA reads TGCGCCAGCAGGGTCGCGGGCGAGCAGTACTTC. This translates into CASRVAGEQYF.